The 2 T cell receptor beta chains below all came from one sample that was sequenced in a study of blood T cell repertoires in COVID-19. TCRdb's copy holds only in-frame clones and misses some; the assay was immunoSEQ multiplex PCR. The data hold 90,000 to 130,000 clones, with over 75% observed a single time. Sequencing was performed on peripheral blood. These receptors all stem from a woman aged 80 or over with active or convalescent COVID-19.

The chain has TRBV18 and TRBJ1-6, with a possible D match to TRBD1 (6 bases). Germline lookup yields CDR1 KGHSH and CDR2 LQKENI. V was cut by 3 bases and J by 7 bases, with 16 bases left in between. The length of the CDR3 is 16 residues. This CDR3 reads CASSPSNRAENSPLHF. CDR3 nucleotide sequence: TGTGCCAGCTCACCTTCAAACAGGGCTGAGAATTCACCCCTCCACTTT.

The V and J genes are TRBV30 and TRBJ1-3; D uncertain. The CDR3 covers 11 residues. V was trimmed by 0 bases and J by 9 bases, leaving 6 bases between them. Germline V CDR1 and CDR2: GTSNPN, SVGIG (reference sequence). The CDR3 protein is CAWSVAPTIYF. The DNA of the CDR3 is TGTGCCTGGAGTGTAGCTCCCACCATATATTTT. The full variable domain, completed using reference TRBV30 and TRBJ1-3, is SQTIHQWPATLVQPVGSPLSLECTVEGTSNPNLYWYRQAAGRGLQLLFYSVGIGQISSEVPQNLSASRPQDRQFILSSKKLLLSDSGFYLCAWSVAPTIYFGEGSWLTVV.